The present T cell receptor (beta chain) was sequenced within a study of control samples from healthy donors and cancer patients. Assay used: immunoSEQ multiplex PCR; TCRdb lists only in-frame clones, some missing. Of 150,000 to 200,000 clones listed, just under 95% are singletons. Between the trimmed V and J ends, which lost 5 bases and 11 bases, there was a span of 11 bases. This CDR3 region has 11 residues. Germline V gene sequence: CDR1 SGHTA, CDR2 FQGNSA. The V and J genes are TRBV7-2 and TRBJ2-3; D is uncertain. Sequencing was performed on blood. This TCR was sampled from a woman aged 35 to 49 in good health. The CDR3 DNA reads TGTGCCAGCAGCCCGCTCATAATGCAGTATTTT. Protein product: CASSPLIMQYF.